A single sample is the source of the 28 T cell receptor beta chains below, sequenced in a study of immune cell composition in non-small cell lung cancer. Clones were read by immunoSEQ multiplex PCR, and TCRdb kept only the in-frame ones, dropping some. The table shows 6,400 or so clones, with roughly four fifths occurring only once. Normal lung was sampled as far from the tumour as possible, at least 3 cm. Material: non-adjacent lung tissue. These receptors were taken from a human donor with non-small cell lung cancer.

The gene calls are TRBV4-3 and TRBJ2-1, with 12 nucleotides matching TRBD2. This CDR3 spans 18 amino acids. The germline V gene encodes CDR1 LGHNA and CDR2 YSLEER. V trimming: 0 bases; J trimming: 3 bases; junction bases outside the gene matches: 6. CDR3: CASSQESGLAGHYNEQFF. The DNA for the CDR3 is TGCGCCAGCAGCCAAGAATCCGGACTAGCGGGGCACTACAATGAGCAGTTCTTC.

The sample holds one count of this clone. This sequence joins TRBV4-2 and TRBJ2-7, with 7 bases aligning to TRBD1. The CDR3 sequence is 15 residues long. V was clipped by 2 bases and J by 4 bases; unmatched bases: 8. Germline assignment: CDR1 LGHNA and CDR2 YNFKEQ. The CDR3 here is CASSQNPGQQYEQYF. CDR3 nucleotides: TGTGCCAGCAGCCAAAACCCGGGACAGCAATACGAGCAGTACTTC.

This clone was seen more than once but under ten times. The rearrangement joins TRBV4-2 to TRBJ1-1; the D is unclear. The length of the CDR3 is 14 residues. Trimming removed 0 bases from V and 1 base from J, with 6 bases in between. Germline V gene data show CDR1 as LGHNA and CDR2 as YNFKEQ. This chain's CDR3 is CASSQDNRNTEAFF. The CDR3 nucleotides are TGTGCCAGCAGCCAAGATAACAGGAACACTGAAGCTTTCTTT.

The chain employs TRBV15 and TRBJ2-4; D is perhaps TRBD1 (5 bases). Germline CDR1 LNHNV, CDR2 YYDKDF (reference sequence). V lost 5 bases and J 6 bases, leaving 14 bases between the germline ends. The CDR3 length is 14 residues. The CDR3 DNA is TGTGCCACCAGCCCCCACTCCGACAGAAACATTCAGTACTTC. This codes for CATSPHSDRNIQYF.

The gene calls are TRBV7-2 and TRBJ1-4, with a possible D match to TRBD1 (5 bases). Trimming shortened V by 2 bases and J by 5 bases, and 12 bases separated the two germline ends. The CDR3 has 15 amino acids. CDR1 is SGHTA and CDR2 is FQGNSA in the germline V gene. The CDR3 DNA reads TGTGCCAGCAGCTTAAGCACAGGCATCAATGAAAAACTGTTTTTT. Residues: CASSLSTGINEKLFF.

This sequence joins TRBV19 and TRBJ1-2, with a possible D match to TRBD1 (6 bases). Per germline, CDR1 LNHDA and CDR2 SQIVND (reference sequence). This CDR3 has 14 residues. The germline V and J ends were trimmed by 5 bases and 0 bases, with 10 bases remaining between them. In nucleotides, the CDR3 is TGTGCCAGTAGTTTCAAGGGGGCTAACTATGGCTACACCTTC. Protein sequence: CASSFKGANYGYTF.

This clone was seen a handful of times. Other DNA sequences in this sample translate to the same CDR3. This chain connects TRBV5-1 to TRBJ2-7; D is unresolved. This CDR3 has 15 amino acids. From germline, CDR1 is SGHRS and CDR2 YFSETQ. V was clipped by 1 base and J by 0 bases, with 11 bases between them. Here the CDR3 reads CASSLTVLSSYEQYF. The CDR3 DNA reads TGCGCCAGCAGCTTGACAGTCTTGAGCTCCTACGAGCAGTACTTC.

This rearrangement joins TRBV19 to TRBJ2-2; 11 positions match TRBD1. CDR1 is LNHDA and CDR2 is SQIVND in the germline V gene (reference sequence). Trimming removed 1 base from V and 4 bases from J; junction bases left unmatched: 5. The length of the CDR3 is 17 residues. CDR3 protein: CASSIGTGGQATGELFF. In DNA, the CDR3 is TGTGCCAGTAGTATAGGGACAGGGGGCCAGGCCACCGGGGAGCTGTTTTTT.

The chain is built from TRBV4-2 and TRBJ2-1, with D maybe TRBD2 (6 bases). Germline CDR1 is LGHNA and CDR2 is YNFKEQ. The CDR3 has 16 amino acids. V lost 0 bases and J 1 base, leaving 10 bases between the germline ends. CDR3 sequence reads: CASSQDAGSSYNEQFF. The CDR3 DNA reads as TGTGCCAGCAGCCAAGATGCGGGGAGTTCCTACAATGAGCAGTTCTTC.

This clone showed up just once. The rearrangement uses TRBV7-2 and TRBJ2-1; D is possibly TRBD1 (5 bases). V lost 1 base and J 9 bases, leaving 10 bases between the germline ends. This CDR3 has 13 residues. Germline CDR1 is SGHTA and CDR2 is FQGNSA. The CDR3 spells CASSLDGRGEQFF. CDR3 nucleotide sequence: TGTGCCAGCAGCTTAGATGGTAGGGGTGAGCAGTTCTTC.

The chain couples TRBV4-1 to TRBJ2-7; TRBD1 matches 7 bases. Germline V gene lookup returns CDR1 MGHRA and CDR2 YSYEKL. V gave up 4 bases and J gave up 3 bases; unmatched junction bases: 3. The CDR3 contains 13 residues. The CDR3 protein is CASSPRQGYEQYF. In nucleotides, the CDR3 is TGCGCCAGCAGCCCGAGACAGGGCTACGAGCAGTACTTC.

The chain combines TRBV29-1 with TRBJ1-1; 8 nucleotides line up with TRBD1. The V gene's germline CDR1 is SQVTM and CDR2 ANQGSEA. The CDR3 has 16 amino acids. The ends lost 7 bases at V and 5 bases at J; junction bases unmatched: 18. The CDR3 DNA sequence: TGCAGCGCGCCAAGGCCGGTAGGACAGGGTAAAACTGAAGCTTTCTTT. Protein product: CSAPRPVGQGKTEAFF.

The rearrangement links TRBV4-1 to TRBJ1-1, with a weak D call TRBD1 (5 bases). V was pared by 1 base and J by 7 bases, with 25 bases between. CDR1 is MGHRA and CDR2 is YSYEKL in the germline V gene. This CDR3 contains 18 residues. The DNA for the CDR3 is TGCGCCAGCAGCCAAGCCCAACGTCCGTTAGCAGGGTTCTTTGAAGCTTTCTTT. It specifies CASSQAQRPLAGFFEAFF.

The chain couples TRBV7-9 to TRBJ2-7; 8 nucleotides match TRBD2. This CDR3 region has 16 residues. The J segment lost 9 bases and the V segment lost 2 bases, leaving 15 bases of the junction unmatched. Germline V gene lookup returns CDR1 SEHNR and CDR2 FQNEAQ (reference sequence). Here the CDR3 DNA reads TGTGCCAGCAGCTTATACTCCTCGCGGGAGGCGGTCGGGCAGTACTTC. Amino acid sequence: CASSLYSSREAVGQYF.

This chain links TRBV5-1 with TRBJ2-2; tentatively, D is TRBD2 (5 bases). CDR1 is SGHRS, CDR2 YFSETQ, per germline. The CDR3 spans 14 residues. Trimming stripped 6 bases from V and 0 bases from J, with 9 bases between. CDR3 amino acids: CASNRGANTGELFF. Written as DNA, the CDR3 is TGCGCCAGCAATCGGGGAGCGAACACCGGGGAGCTGTTTTTT.

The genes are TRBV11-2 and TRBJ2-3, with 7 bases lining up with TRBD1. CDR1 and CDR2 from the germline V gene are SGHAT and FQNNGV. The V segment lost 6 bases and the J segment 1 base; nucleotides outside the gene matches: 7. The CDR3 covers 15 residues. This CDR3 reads CASSRRQGGTDTQYF. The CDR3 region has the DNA TGTGCCAGCAGTCGTCGACAGGGAGGCACAGATACGCAGTATTTT.

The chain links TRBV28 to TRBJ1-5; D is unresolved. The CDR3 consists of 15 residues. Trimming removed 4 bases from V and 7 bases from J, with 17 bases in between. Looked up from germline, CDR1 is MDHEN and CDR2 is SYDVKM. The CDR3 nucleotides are TGTGCCAGCAGTTCCTTGGGAGGGAGGGAACAGCCCCAGCATTTT. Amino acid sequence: CASSSLGGREQPQHF.

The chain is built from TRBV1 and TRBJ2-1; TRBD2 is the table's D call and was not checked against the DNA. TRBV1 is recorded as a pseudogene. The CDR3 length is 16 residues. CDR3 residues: CTSSQDRRGPNNEQFF. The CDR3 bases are TGCACCAGCAGCCAAGATCGGCGGGGGCCCAACAATGAGCAGTTCTTC.

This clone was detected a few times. CDR3 bases: TGTGCCAGCAGTTTCTCGTACACTGAAGCTTTCTTT. The encoded protein is CASSFSYTEAFF. The genes are TRBV28 and TRBJ1-1; D unresolved. The CDR3 loop spans 12 amino acids. V was clipped by 3 bases and J by 3 bases, with 5 bases between them. Germline-derived CDR1 and CDR2 are MDHEN and SYDVKM. The variable domain in full, with the rest retrieved from reference TRBV28 and TRBJ1-1, is DVKVTQSSRYLVKRTGEKVFLECVQDMDHENMFWYRQDPGLGLRLIYFSYDVKMKEKGDIPEGYSVSREKKERFSLILESASTNQTSMYLCASSFSYTEAFFGQGTRLTVV.

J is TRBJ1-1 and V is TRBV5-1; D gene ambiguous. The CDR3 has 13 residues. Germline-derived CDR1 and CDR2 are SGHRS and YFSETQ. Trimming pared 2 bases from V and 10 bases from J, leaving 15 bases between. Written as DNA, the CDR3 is TGCGCCAGCAGCTTTTGGGGAAGGGAGGGAGCTTTCTTT. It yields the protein CASSFWGREGAFF.

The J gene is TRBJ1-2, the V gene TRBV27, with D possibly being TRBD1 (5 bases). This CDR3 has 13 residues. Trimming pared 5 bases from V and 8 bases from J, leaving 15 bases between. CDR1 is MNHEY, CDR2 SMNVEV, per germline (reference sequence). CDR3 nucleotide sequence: TGTGCCAGCAGTGTTGATCAGGGTTTAGGCTACACCTTC. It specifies CASSVDQGLGYTF.

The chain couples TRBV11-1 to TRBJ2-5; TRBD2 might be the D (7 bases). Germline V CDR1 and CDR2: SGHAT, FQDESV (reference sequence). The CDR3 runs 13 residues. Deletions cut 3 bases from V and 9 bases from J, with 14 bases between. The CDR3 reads CASSLGGQWAQYF. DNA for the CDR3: TGTGCCAGCAGCTTGGGGGGGCAGTGGGCCCAGTACTTC.

Written as DNA, the CDR3 is TGTGCCAGTAGTATCTCCCAGCGGAACAGGGCCGACAATGAGCAGTTCTTC. Translated, it gives CASSISQRNRADNEQFF. The chain joins TRBV19 to TRBJ2-1, with D tentatively TRBD1 (6 bases). With 3 bases removed from V and 5 bases from J, the gap between germline ends came to 20 bases. CDR1 and CDR2 from the germline V gene are LNHDA and SQIVND (reference sequence). CDR3 length: 17 residues.

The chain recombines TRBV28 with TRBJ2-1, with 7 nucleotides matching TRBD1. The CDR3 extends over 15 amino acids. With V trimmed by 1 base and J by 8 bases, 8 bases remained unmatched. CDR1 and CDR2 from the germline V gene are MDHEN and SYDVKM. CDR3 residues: CASSLSVQGTDEQFF. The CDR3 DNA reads TGTGCCAGCAGTTTATCGGTACAGGGGACCGATGAGCAGTTCTTC. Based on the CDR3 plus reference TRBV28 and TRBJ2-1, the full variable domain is DVKVTQSSRYLVKRTGEKVFLECVQDMDHENMFWYRQDPGLGLRLIYFSYDVKMKEKGDIPEGYSVSREKKERFSLILESASTNQTSMYLCASSLSVQGTDEQFFGPGTRLTVL.

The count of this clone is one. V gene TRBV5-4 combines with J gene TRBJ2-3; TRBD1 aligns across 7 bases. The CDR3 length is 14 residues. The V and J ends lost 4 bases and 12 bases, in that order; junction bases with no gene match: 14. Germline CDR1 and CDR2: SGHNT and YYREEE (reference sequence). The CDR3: CASSHRQGAAPQYF. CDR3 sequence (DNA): TGTGCCAGCAGCCACCGACAGGGAGCGGCCCCACAGTATTTT.

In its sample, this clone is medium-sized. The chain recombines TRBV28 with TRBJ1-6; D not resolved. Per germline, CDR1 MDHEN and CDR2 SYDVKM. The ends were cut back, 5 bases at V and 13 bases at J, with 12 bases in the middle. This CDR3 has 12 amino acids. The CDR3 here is CASSPPRGPLHF. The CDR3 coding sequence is TGTGCCAGCAGTCCCCCTAGAGGGCCCCTCCACTTT.

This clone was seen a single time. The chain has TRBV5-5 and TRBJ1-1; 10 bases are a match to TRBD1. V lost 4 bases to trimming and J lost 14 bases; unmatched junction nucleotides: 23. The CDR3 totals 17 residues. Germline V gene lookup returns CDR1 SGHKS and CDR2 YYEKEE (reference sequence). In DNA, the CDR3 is TGTGCCAGCAGCGACGACAGGGGGCGAGGGGTCTATAATTATGGCTTCTTT. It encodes CASSDDRGRGVYNYGFF.

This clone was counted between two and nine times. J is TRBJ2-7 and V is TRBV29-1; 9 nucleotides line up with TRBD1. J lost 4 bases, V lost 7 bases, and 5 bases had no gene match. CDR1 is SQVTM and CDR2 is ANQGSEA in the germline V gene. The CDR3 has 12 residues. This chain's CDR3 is CSEPGTGYEQYF. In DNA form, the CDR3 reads TGCAGCGAACCCGGGACAGGGTACGAGCAGTACTTC.